The following is a T cell receptor beta chain sequence with its context. Germline-derived CDR1 and CDR2 are MNHEY and SVGAGI. The CDR3 length is 14 residues. The V end lost 6 bases, the J end lost 0 bases, and 11 bases lay between the germline ends. Repertoires were generated with immunoSEQ multiplex PCR, while TCRdb's copy carries only in-frame clones and drops some. Here the sample spans around 92,000 clones, approximately 79% being singletons. The data are from a study of blood T cell repertoires in COVID-19. Seattle patient enrollment occurred during active infection, with longitudinal follow-up thereafter.

This rearrangement joins TRBV6-5 to TRBJ1-1; D is unclear. This clonotype was obtained from a man between 65 and 85 years old with COVID-19, enrolled during active disease. Sequencing was carried out using peripheral blood. This chain's CDR3 is CASRPHSMNTEAFF. The CDR3 DNA reads as TGTGCCAGCAGACCCCATTCTATGAACACTGAAGCTTTCTTT.